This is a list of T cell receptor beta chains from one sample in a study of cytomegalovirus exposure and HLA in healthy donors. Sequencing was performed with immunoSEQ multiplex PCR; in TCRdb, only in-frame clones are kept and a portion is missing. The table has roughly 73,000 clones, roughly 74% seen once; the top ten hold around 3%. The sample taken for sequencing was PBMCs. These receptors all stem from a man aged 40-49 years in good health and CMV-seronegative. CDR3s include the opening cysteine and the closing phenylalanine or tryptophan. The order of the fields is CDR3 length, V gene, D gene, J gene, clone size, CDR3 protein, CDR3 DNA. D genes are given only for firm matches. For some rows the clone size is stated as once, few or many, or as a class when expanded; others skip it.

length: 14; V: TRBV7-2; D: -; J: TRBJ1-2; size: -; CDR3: CASSVAWGPYGYTF; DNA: TGTGCCAGCAGCGTGGCCTGGGGCCCCTATGGCTACACCTTC
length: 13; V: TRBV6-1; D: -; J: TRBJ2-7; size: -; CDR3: CASSSGQGGEQYF; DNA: TGTGCCAGCTCTTCAGGCCAAGGGGGCGAGCAGTACTTC
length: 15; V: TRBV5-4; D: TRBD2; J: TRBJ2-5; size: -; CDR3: CASSSTSGRQETQYF; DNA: TGTGCCAGCAGCTCTACTAGCGGCCGCCAAGAGACCCAGTACTTC
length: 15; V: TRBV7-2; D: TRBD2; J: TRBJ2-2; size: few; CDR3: CASSLRGGSSGELFF; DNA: TGTGCCAGCAGCTTACGGGGGGGCAGTAGCGGGGAGCTGTTTTTT
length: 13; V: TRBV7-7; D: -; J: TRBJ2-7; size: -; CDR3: CASSTRRGGEQYF; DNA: TGTGCTAGCAGCACAAGAAGGGGAGGCGAGCAGTACTTC
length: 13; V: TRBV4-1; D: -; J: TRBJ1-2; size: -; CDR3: CASSHRTTYGYTF; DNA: TGCGCCAGCAGCCACCGGACAACCTATGGCTACACCTTC
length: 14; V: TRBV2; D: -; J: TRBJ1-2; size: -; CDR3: CASSGVTGFNGYTF; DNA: TGTGCCAGCAGTGGGGTAACAGGGTTTAATGGCTACACCTTC
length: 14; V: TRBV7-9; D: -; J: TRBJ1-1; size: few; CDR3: CASSLEQGNTEAFF; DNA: TGTGCCAGCAGCTTAGAACAGGGGAACACTGAAGCTTTCTTT
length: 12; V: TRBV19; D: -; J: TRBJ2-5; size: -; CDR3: CASKPAGETQYF; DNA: TGTGCCAGTAAACCGGCGGGGGAGACCCAGTACTTC
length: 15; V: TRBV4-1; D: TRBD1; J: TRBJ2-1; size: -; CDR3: CASNAGQGPNNEQFF; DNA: TGCGCCAGCAACGCGGGACAGGGACCCAACAATGAGCAGTTCTTC
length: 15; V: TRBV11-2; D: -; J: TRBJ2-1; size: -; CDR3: CSSSNRVRGYNEQFF; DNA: TGTTCCAGCAGCAACAGGGTTCGGGGATACAATGAGCAGTTCTTC
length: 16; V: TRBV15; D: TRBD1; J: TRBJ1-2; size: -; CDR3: CATSRDGTGGYYGYTF; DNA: TGTGCCACCAGCAGAGATGGGACAGGGGGCTACTATGGCTACACCTTC
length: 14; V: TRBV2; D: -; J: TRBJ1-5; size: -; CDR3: CASSARIGNQPQHF; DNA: TGTGCCAGCAGTGCCAGGATTGGCAATCAGCCCCAGCATTTT
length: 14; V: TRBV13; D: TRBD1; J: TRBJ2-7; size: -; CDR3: CASSPRGRGYEQYF; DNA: TGTGCCAGCAGCCCTAGGGGGCGCGGGTACGAGCAGTACTTC
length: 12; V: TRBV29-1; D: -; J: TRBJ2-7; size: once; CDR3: CSVEVQNYEQYF; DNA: TGCAGCGTTGAAGTTCAAAACTACGAGCAGTACTTC
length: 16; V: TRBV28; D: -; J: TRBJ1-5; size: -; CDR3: CASSPAARGRNQPQHF; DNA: TGTGCCAGCAGTCCCGCCGCCCGGGGAAGGAATCAGCCCCAGCATTTT
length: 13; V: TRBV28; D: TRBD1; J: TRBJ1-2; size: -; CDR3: CATTTGQHYGYTF; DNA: TGTGCCACCACCACGGGACAGCACTATGGCTACACCTTC
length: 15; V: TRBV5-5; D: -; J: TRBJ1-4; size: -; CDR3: CASSLFSGEGEKLFF; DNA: TGTGCCAGCAGCTTGTTCTCAGGGGAGGGTGAAAAACTGTTTTTT
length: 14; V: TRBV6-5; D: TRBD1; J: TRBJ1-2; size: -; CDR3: CASSYGGGAYGYTF; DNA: TGTGCCAGCAGTTACGGAGGGGGCGCTTATGGCTACACCTTC
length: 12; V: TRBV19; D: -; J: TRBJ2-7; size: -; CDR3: CASSIEGYEQYF; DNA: TGTGCCAGTAGTATCGAGGGTTACGAGCAGTACTTC
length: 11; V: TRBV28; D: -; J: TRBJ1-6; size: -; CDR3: CASSAGRPLHF; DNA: TGTGCCAGCAGTGCAGGAAGGCCCCTCCACTTT
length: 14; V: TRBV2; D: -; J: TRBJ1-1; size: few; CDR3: CASIPGSINTEAFF; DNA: TGTGCCAGCATTCCAGGGTCGATCAACACTGAAGCTTTCTTT
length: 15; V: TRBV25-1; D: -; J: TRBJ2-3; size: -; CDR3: CASSDRTGSGDTQYF; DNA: TGTGCCAGCAGTGATCGTACGGGCTCGGGGGATACGCAGTATTTT
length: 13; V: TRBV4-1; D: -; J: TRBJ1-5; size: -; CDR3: CASSQDGRQPQHF; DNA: TGCGCCAGCAGCCAAGATGGTAGACAGCCCCAGCATTTT
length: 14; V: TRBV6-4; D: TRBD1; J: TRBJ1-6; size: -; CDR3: CASSYDRGNSPLHF; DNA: TGTGCCAGCAGTTATGACAGGGGGAATTCACCCCTCCACTTT
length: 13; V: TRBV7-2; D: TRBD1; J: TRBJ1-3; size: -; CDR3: CASSPYLRDRVYF; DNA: TGTGCCAGCAGCCCCTACCTCCGGGACAGGGTATATTTT
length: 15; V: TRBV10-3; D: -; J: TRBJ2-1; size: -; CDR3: CAITRGASSYNEQFF; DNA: TGTGCCATCACCCGCGGGGCCAGTTCCTACAATGAGCAGTTCTTC
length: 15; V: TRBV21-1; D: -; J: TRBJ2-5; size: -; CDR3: CASSNGQGIWETQYF; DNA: TGTGCCAGCAGCAACGGACAGGGGATTTGGGAGACCCAGTACTTC
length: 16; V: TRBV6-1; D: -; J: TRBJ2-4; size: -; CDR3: CASSELGRVDKNIQYF; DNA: TGTGCCAGCAGTGAACTTGGCAGGGTTGACAAAAACATTCAGTACTTC
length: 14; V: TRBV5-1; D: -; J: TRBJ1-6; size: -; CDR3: CASSLDPEYSPLHF; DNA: TGCGCCAGCAGCTTGGATCCGGAGTATTCACCCCTCCACTTT
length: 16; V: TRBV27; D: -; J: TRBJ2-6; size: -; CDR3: CASSLSAGSGANVLTF; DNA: TGTGCCAGCAGTTTATCCGCAGGGTCTGGGGCCAACGTCCTGACTTTC